A single sample gave rise to the 8 T cell receptor beta chains below, sequenced in a study of control samples from healthy donors and cancer patients. Libraries were prepared by immunoSEQ multiplex PCR; TCRdb keeps only in-frame clonotypes and omits some of them. The sample holds about 140,000 clones, more than 80% seen once. The sequencing sample was made of blood. These receptors all come from a man in his late teens or twenties in good health.

The CDR3: CASSQGASGGHEQYF. Written as DNA, the CDR3 is TGTGCCAGCAGCCAAGGGGCTAGCGGGGGGCACGAGCAGTACTTC. V gene TRBV4-2 combines with J gene TRBJ2-7; TRBD2 matches 11 bases. CDR3 length: 15 residues. CDR1 and CDR2 (germline): LGHNA, YNFKEQ. V was pared by 1 base and J by 5 bases, with 4 bases of the junction left unmatched.

The V gene is TRBV7-6, the J gene TRBJ1-5; perhaps TRBD1 as D (5 bases). Germline CDR1 and CDR2: SGHVS and FNYEAQ. This CDR3 contains 15 residues. With 1 base removed from V and 3 bases from J, the gap between germline ends came to 10 bases. The CDR3 here is CASSLDEGFNQPQHF. Written as DNA, the CDR3 is TGTGCCAGCAGCTTAGACGAGGGGTTCAATCAGCCCCAGCATTTT.

The chain recombines TRBV7-9 with TRBJ2-7, with D maybe TRBD1 (6 bases). CDR1 SEHNR and CDR2 FQNEAQ come from the germline V gene (reference sequence). V dropped 7 bases and J dropped 3 bases, with 19 bases sitting between them. The CDR3 runs 15 residues. CDR3: CASTLTLGADYEQYF. The DNA for the CDR3 is TGTGCCAGCACCCTAACCCTGGGGGCTGACTACGAGCAGTACTTC.

CDR3 coding DNA: TGTGCCAGCAGTAGGGAAAAGTACTATGGCTACACCTTC. Its translation: CASSREKYYGYTF. The J gene is TRBJ1-2, the V gene TRBV7-9; D uncertain. CDR1 is SEHNR, CDR2 FQNEAQ, per germline (reference sequence). Trimming removed 6 bases at V and 3 bases at J, with 11 bases between. The CDR3 contains 13 residues.

The chain uses TRBV6-2 or TRBV6-3 and TRBJ1-4; 10 nucleotides align to TRBD1. The CDR3 sequence is 18 residues long. Germline CDR1 MNHEY, CDR2 SVGEGT. V lost 0 bases and J lost 0; bases outside the gene matches: 4. The CDR3, as DNA: TGTGCCAGCAGTTACTCCGGGACAGGGGCTTCAACTAATGAAAAACTGTTTTTT. It codes for CASSYSGTGASTNEKLFF.

About this clone itself: Other DNA variants within this sample encode the same CDR3. The rearrangement uses TRBV5-1 and TRBJ2-7; 7 positions agree with TRBD1. CDR1 is SGHRS, CDR2 YFSETQ, per germline. V trimming: 0 bases; J trimming: 2 bases; junction bases outside the gene matches: 5. This CDR3 comprises 15 residues. CDR3 nucleotide sequence: TGCGCCAGCAGCTTGGACTCAGGGGGACCCTACGAGCAGTACTTC. It codes for CASSLDSGGPYEQYF.

The gene calls are TRBV10-1 and TRBJ2-1; 14 nucleotides match TRBD2. The CDR3 runs to 15 residues. J lost 2 bases, V lost 6 bases, and 0 bases had no gene match. Germline-derived CDR1 and CDR2 are WNHNN and SYGVQD (reference sequence). CDR3 region: CASRTSGGAYNEQFF. CDR3 nucleotides: TGCGCCAGCAGGACTAGCGGGGGGGCCTACAATGAGCAGTTCTTC.

V is TRBV2 and J is TRBJ1-1; D not certain. Trimming took off 2 bases at V and 7 bases at J, with 8 bases between the two ends. Germline assignment: CDR1 SNHLY and CDR2 FYNNEI. The CDR3 totals 12 residues. CDR3 loop: CASSESGDEAFF. The CDR3 DNA reads TGTGCCAGCAGTGAAAGCGGGGATGAAGCTTTCTTT.